This T cell receptor (beta chain) was sequenced for a study of T cell therapy after organ transplantation. Overall study context: Blood for the short-term post-therapy sample came 4 to 8 weeks after therapy.

This table comes from immunoSEQ multiplex PCR, and its TCRdb copy is limited to in-frame clones, with some not included. The repertoire holds fewer than 25,000 clones, with 65% to 85% as singletons. Described time point: 4-8 weeks after completion of therapy. As regards this clone: Its antigen is still unknown.

This TCR was recovered from a human patient who had received a solid organ transplant and had CMV disease. T cells may partly derive from the graft donor. The specimen was CD8+ T cells from blood, collected after autologous CMV-specific T cell therapy.

The CDR3 coding sequence is TGCAGTGCTAGTACCTATGGCTACACCTTC. Translating gives CSASTYGYTF. J is TRBJ1-2 and V is TRBV20-1; D remains unclear. Germline V CDR1 and CDR2: DFQATT, SNEGSKA (reference sequence). Trimming shortened V by 3 bases and J by 4 bases, and 3 bases separated the two germline ends. CDR3 length: 10 amino acids.